The source of this T cell receptor beta chain is a study of metastatic and nonmetastatic thyroid tumors. Trimming left V 3 bases short and J 0 bases short, with 15 bases between. Per germline, CDR1 KGHSH and CDR2 LQKENI. The CDR3 loop spans 16 amino acids. No treatment of any kind had been given to any patient before thyroid surgery. Using MiXCR, TCRdb re-called clones from the PCR reads. In the table there are approximately 16,000 clones, roughly a third of which are singletons. Input material: tumor tissue. This chain joins TRBV18 and TRBJ2-7; possibly TRBD1 for D (6 bases). The receptor was isolated from a male donor with papillary thyroid cancer or a benign thyroid nodule (not recorded which). Some clones in this sample may be carry-over from other donors' samples. CDR3 sequence reads: CASSPPGTTSSYEQYF. The CDR3 coding sequence is TGTGCCAGCTCACCCCCCGGGACAACCAGCTCCTACGAGCAGTACTTC.